Below are 15 T cell receptor beta chains sequenced from a single sample in a study of molecular identifiers for immune sequencing clone quantification. TCRdb called the PCR reads again in MiXCR, with one record for every CDR3 protein. The sample consists of 9,500 to 15,000 distinct CDR3 sequences, roughly 18% of them appearing once. Sample: naive CD8+ T cells from blood, with Jurkat cell RNA spiked in. Specified subset: FACS-sorted CD8+CD4-CCR7+CD45RA+ naive T cells. Receptors originate from a human donor in good health. Some libraries in this study had Jurkat cell RNA spiked in.

This clonotype was seen repeatedly, ten times or more. The rearrangement links TRBV7-2 to TRBJ1-1; D remains ambiguous. Germline loops: CDR1 SGHTA, CDR2 FQGNSA. Trimming removed 1 base from V and 4 bases from J, with 10 bases in between. This CDR3 region has 14 residues. In nucleotides, the CDR3 is TGTGCCAGCAGCTTAGGGGTAGGCCCCACTGAAGCTTTCTTT. This codes for CASSLGVGPTEAFF.

There are a few counts of this clonotype. A much more abundant neighbour one base away suggests this may be a read error. J is TRBJ2-1 and V is TRBV13; 8 nucleotides line up with TRBD2. The germline V gene encodes CDR1 PRHDT and CDR2 FYEKMQ (reference sequence). The CDR3 extends over 18 amino acids. The CDR3 sequence: CASSPSPVETSGYNELFF. The CDR3 DNA sequence: TGTGCCAGCAGCCCCTCGCCGGTGGAAACTAGCGGTTACAATGAGCTGTTCTTC.

This clonotype showed up many times. The J gene is TRBJ1-1, the V gene TRBV7-8; no clear D gene. Trimming removed 2 bases from V and 0 bases from J, with 7 bases in between. The CDR3 sequence is 14 residues long. The germline V gene encodes CDR1 SGHVS and CDR2 FQNEAQ. As DNA, the CDR3 is TGTGCCAGCAGCTTATATATGCTGAACACTGAAGCTTTCTTT. Translating it yields CASSLYMLNTEAFF.

V and J are TRBV6-4 and TRBJ1-1; D remains unclear. The germline CDR1 and CDR2 sequences are MRHNA and SNTAGT. Trimming shortened V by 1 base and J by 8 bases, and 8 bases separated the two germline ends. The CDR3 has 12 amino acids. The CDR3 coding sequence is TGTGCCAGCAGTGACTTCTCCGGGGAAGCTTTCTTT. Its protein is CASSDFSGEAFF.

The chain joins TRBV4-3 to TRBJ2-2, with 9 bases aligning to TRBD2. This CDR3 region has 19 residues. V shed 0 bases, J shed 2 bases, and the junction held 10 bases outside the gene matches. CDR1 is LGHNA, CDR2 YSLEER, per germline. CDR3 loop: CASSQDPAGLAQNTGELFF. CDR3 nucleotide sequence: TGCGCCAGCAGCCAAGATCCGGCCGGACTAGCGCAAAACACCGGGGAGCTGTTTTTT.

This clonotype was found many times. This chain uses TRBV7-9 with TRBJ2-7; D is ambiguous. Germline CDR1 and CDR2: SEHNR and FQNEAQ (reference sequence). Trimming shortened V by 2 bases and J by 2 bases, and 10 bases separated the two germline ends. This CDR3 is 14 amino acids long. This CDR3 reads CASSLRSRPYEQYF. The CDR3 nucleotides read TGTGCCAGCAGCTTAAGGTCCCGACCCTACGAGCAGTACTTC.

By proportion, this clonotype is medium-sized (0.01 to 0.1%). V is TRBV24-1 and J is TRBJ2-1, with D possibly TRBD2 on 5 matching bases. V lost 7 bases and J 0 bases, leaving 12 bases between the germline ends. The CDR3 has 15 amino acids. Looked up from germline, CDR1 is KGHDR and CDR2 is SFDVKD. The CDR3 coding sequence is TGTGCCACCAGCCAGGACTCTAGCTCCTACAATGAGCAGTTCTTC. Translation: CATSQDSSSYNEQFF.

As regards this clonotype: Possible read error: a much larger clone is one base away. The chain joins TRBV11-2 to TRBJ2-3, with D possibly TRBD2 on 6 matching bases. This CDR3 has 13 amino acids. CDR1 is SGHAT, CDR2 FQNNGV, per germline. CDR3 region: CTSLGGDTDTQYF. CDR3 coding DNA: TGTACCAGCTTGGGAGGAGACACAGATACGCAGTATTTT.

In this sample, this clonotype turned up many times. The genes are TRBV10-1 and TRBJ2-5; D uncertain. This CDR3 contains 16 residues. Trimming cost V 2 bases and J 1 base, with 14 bases left between them. Germline CDR1 WNHNN, CDR2 SYGVQD (reference sequence). The CDR3 reads CASSEMAAVGQETQYF. As DNA, the CDR3 is TGCGCCAGCAGTGAGATGGCCGCAGTTGGCCAAGAGACCCAGTACTTC.

By sample fraction, this clonotype is medium-sized. This chain uses TRBV2 with TRBJ2-3, with D unclear. CDR1 SNHLY and CDR2 FYNNEI come from the germline V gene. V lost 6 bases and J lost 1, with 5 bases in between. The CDR3 has 12 amino acids. The CDR3 loop reads CASSDRTDTQYF. The CDR3 DNA follows: TGTGCCAGCAGCGACCGCACAGATACGCAGTATTTT.

This clonotype showed up many times. V usage is TRBV19 and J usage is TRBJ2-7, with D perhaps TRBD1 (5 bases). CDR3 length equals 13 residues. CDR1 and CDR2 (germline): LNHDA, SQIVND (reference sequence). V lost 5 bases to trimming and J lost 0 bases, with 8 bases between them. CDR3: CASSPRGSYEQYF. The CDR3 DNA follows: TGTGCCAGTAGTCCAAGGGGCTCCTACGAGCAGTACTTC.

This clonotype appeared many times. The rearrangement links TRBV15 to TRBJ2-1; D possibly corresponds to TRBD2 (5 bases). V was trimmed by 3 bases and J by 9 bases, leaving 15 bases between them. The CDR3 runs to 14 residues. Germline-derived CDR1 and CDR2 are LNHNV and YYDKDF (reference sequence). This CDR3 reads CATSSVPTRGEQFF. The DNA for the CDR3 is TGTGCCACCAGCAGTGTCCCGACCCGGGGTGAGCAGTTCTTC. Looking up the rest from reference TRBV15 and TRBJ2-1 gives the full variable domain: DAMVIQNPRYQVTQFGKPVTLSCSQTLNHNVMYWYQQKSSQAPKLLFHYYDKDFNNEADTPDNFQSRRPNTSFCFLDIRSPGLGDTAMYLCATSSVPTRGEQFFGPGTRLTVL.

On this clonotype itself: Possible read error: a much larger clone is one base away. The chain recombines TRBV4-1 with TRBJ2-4, with 7 bases lining up with TRBD2. The germline gives CDR1 MGHRA, CDR2 YSYEKL. The CDR3 totals 19 residues. The CDR3: CASSQDRWRLAETKDIQYF. The CDR3 DNA sequence: TGCGCCAGCAGCCAAGATAGGTGGCGGCTAGCGGAGACCAAAGACATTCAGTACTTC.

This clonotype was observed many times. The rearrangement joins TRBV5-6 to TRBJ2-7; tentatively, D is TRBD1 (5 bases). The CDR3 consists of 13 residues. Germline V gives CDR1 SGHDT, CDR2 YYEEEE. Trimming pared 4 bases from V and 1 base from J, leaving 9 bases between. The CDR3 region is CASSPGHSYEQYF. The CDR3 DNA sequence: TGTGCCAGCAGCCCCGGACATTCCTACGAGCAGTACTTC.

The chain employs TRBV29-1 and TRBJ2-1; 9 bases match TRBD2. Germline V lookup: CDR1 SQVTM, CDR2 ANQGSEA. V was clipped by 7 bases and J by 4 bases; unmatched bases: 5. The CDR3 totals 13 residues. In DNA form, the CDR3 reads TGCAGCGAACGGACTAGCGCTTACAATGAGCAGTTCTTC. Residues: CSERTSAYNEQFF.